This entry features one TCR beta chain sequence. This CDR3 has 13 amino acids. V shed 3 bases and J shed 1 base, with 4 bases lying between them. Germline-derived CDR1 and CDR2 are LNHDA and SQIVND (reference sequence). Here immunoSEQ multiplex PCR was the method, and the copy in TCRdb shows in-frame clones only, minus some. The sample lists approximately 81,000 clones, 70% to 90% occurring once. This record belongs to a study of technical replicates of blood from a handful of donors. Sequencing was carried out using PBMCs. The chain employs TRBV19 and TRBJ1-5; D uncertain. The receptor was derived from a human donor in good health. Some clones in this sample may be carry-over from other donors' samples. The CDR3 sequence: CASSMSSNQPQHF. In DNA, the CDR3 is TGTGCCAGTAGTATGTCAAGCAATCAGCCCCAGCATTTT.